This entry lists 8 T cell receptor beta chains sequenced from one sample in a study of T-cell memory formation after mild COVID-19. TCRdb redid the calling of the 5' RACE reads with MiXCR, one entry per CDR3 protein. The sample yields approximately 60,000 distinct CDR3 sequences, about 9.4% seen once. Sequencing used PBMCs or a T cell subset sorted from them (not recorded which). The source of these receptors is a man in his late teens or twenties who had mild COVID-19 (a few samples of this study predate the infection). Cell type and time point are not known.

The CDR3, as DNA: TGCGCCAGCAGCCCGGGACAGGGTGAGGGCTACACCTTC. Its protein product is CASSPGQGEGYTF. J is TRBJ1-2 and V is TRBV5-1; 9 bases align to TRBD1. This CDR3 has 13 amino acids. The V and J ends lost 4 bases and 8 bases, in that order; junction bases with no gene match: 6. In germline, CDR1 is SGHRS, CDR2 YFSETQ.

The CDR3 DNA reads TGTGCCAGCAGTCCGTTGGGGGGGCGAGGGAACACTGAAGCTTTCTTT. As protein: CASSPLGGRGNTEAFF. The J gene is TRBJ1-1, the V gene TRBV6-1; D is possibly TRBD1 (6 bases). The CDR3 runs to 16 residues. The V end was cut by 5 bases, the J end by 1 base, with 17 bases between. Per germline, CDR1 MNHNS and CDR2 SASEGT.

This clonotype occurred a few times. V is TRBV12-3 or TRBV12-4 and J is TRBJ1-5; TRBD1 matches 10 bases. The CDR3 has 15 amino acids. The ends lost 7 bases at V and 5 bases at J; junction bases unmatched: 8. Here the CDR3 DNA reads TGTGCCAGCACGAGCGGGGACAGGGGTTATCAGCCCCAGCATTTT. Translated: CASTSGDRGYQPQHF.

This chain links TRBV18 with TRBJ2-1; 10 bases fit TRBD1. Trimming took 3 bases from V and 4 from J; bases not matched to a gene: 6. Per the germline V gene, CDR1 is KGHSH and CDR2 is LQKENI. The CDR3 covers 16 residues. The CDR3 DNA follows: TGTGCCAGCTCACCTGCCGGGACAGGGGTATACAATGAGCAGTTCTTC. This codes for CASSPAGTGVYNEQFF.

This clonotype was observed many times. This chain uses TRBV12-3 or TRBV12-4 with TRBJ2-2; the D is unclear. This CDR3 has 13 residues. The V and J ends lost 3 bases and 6 bases respectively, with 8 bases between them. This chain's CDR3 is CASSFTISGELFF. DNA of the CDR3: TGTGCCAGCAGTTTCACCATTTCCGGGGAGCTGTTTTTT.

This clonotype showed up just a few times. The chain is built from TRBV5-1 and TRBJ2-7; D possibly corresponds to TRBD2 (7 bases). The CDR3 length is 16 residues. Germline lookup yields CDR1 SGHRS and CDR2 YFSETQ. The V and J ends lost 1 base and 3 bases respectively, with 17 bases between them. The CDR3 DNA reads TGCGCCAGCAGCTTGAGGGGGGGCCGTAACAACTACGAGCAGTACTTC. Encoded protein: CASSLRGGRNNYEQYF.

This clonotype has at least ten counts. J is TRBJ2-7 and V is TRBV3-2. TRBV3-2 is a pseudogene. This CDR3 comprises 13 residues. CDR3: CASSQDGDYEQYV. The CDR3 DNA is TGTGCCAGCAGCCAAGACGGAGACTACGAGCAGTACGTC.

With regard to this clonotype: Being one base from a much bigger clone, this may be a read error. This chain connects TRBV10-3 to TRBJ2-1, with 10 positions matching TRBD1. The germline CDR1 and CDR2 sequences are ENHRY and SYGVKD. The CDR3 runs to 15 residues. CDR3 in amino acids: CAVSGAPTGGYEQFF. The CDR3 nucleotides read TGTGCCGTCAGTGGGGCACCGACAGGGGGCTATGAGCAGTTCTTC.